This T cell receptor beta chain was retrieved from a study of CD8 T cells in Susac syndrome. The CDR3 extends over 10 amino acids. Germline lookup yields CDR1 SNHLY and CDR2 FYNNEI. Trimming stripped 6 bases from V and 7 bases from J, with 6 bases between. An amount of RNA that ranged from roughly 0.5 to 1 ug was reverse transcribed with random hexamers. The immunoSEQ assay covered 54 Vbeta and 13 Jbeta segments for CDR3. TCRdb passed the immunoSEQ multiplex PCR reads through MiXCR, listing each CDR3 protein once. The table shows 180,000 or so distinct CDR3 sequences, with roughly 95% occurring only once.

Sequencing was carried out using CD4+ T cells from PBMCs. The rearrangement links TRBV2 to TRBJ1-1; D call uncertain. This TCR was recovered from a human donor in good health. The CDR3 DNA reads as TGTGCCAGCAGGGACTTTGAAGCTTTCTTT. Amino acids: CASRDFEAFF. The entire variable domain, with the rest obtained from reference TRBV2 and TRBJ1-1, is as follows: EPEVTQTPSHQVTQMGQEVILRCVPISNHLYFYWYRQILGQKVEFLVSFYNNEISEKSEIFDDQFSVERPDGSNFTLKIRSTKLEDSAMYFCASRDFEAFFGQGTRLTVV.